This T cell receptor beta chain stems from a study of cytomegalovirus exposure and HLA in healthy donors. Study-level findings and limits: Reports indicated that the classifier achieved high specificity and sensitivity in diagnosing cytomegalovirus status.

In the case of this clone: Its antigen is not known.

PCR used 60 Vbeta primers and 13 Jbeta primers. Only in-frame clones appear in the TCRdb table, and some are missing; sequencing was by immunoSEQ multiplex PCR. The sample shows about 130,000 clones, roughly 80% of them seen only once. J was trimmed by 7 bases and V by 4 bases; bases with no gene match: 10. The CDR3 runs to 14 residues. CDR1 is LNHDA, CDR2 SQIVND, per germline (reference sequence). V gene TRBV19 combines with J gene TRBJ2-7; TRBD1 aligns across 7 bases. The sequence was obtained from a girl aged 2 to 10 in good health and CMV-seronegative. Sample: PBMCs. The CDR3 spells CASSKGTVVEEQYF. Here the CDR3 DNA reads TGTGCCAGTAGTAAGGGGACAGTAGTAGAAGAGCAGTACTTC.